The T cell receptor beta chain described here comes from a study of CD8+ T cells in alopecia areata. Across the whole study: Severity among treated patients was scored by the percentage of scalp area affected. General study results and limits: Having just one nonresponder leaves the connection between baseline CD8+ expansion and response unresolved.

Trimming took off 4 bases at V and 14 bases at J, with 18 bases between the two ends. The CDR3 loop spans 12 amino acids. CDR1 and CDR2 (germline): SQVTM, ANQGSEA. RNA was extracted and reverse transcribed into cDNA as the sequencing template. Here immunoSEQ multiplex PCR was the method, and the copy in TCRdb shows in-frame clones only, minus some. This table has 200,000 or so clones, over 40% appearing once. This clone came up a few times. No antigen is known for it. Treatment of the sample: oral pan-JAK inhibitor, 5-10 mg twice daily. This receptor was identified in a human donor with alopecia areata. The V and J genes are TRBV29-1 and TRBJ2-1, with D perhaps matching TRBD2 (5 bases). The specimen was CD4+ T cells sorted from blood, collected around week 36, from a patient treated with tofacitinib. The chain's CDR3 is CSVAGTREREFF. CDR3 DNA: TGCAGCGTTGCGGGAACGAGGGAGAGGGAGTTCTTC.